Below, 6 T cell receptor beta chains from the same sample are listed, as sequenced in a study of control samples from healthy donors and cancer patients. Sequencing used immunoSEQ multiplex PCR; TCRdb keeps in-frame clones, though not all of them. The top ten hold about an eighth of the sample, which has about 140,000 clones, roughly 94% seen once. Sequencing used blood. The receptors originated from a man in his forties in good health.

The chain carries TRBV6-2 or TRBV6-3 and TRBJ1-6; D gene unclear. Trimming shortened V by 4 bases and J by 10 bases, and 8 bases separated the two germline ends. There are 12 residues in the CDR3. Per the germline V gene, CDR1 is MNHEY and CDR2 is SVGEGT. CDR3 amino acids: CASSSSGSPLHF. As DNA, the CDR3 is TGTGCCAGCAGTTCCTCGGGATCACCCCTCCACTTT.

J is TRBJ2-5 and V is TRBV5-1; D ambiguous. The CDR3 has 13 residues. Germline CDR1 is SGHRS and CDR2 is YFSETQ. The V end lost 1 base, the J end lost 5 bases, and 9 bases lay between the germline ends. The CDR3 spells CASSLKGFETQYF. The CDR3 nucleotides are TGCGCCAGCAGCTTGAAAGGTTTTGAGACCCAGTACTTC. Full variable domain (rest looked up from reference TRBV5-1 and TRBJ2-5): KAGVTQTPRYLIKTRGQQVTLSCSPISGHRSVSWYQQTPGQGLQFLFEYFSETQRNKGNFPGRFSGRQFSNSRSEMNVSTLELGDSALYLCASSLKGFETQYFGPGTRLLVL.

V usage is TRBV13 and J usage is TRBJ1-1; D ambiguous. The germline gives CDR1 PRHDT, CDR2 FYEKMQ (reference sequence). Trimming shortened V by 4 bases and J by 1 base, and 7 bases separated the two germline ends. There are 13 residues in the CDR3. The DNA for the CDR3 is TGTGCCAGCAGCTGGGCCGGGAACACTGAAGCTTTCTTT. Its translation is CASSWAGNTEAFF.

The rearrangement uses TRBV5-4 and TRBJ2-5; D remains ambiguous. CDR3 length: 14 residues. Trimming pared 3 bases from V and 4 bases from J, leaving 13 bases between. From germline, CDR1 is SGHNT and CDR2 YYREEE (reference sequence). CDR3 sequence: CASSSPDIPETQYF. CDR3 DNA sequence: TGTGCCAGCAGCTCGCCCGACATCCCAGAGACCCAGTACTTC.

The chain uses TRBV5-6 and TRBJ1-5; TRBD1 agrees at 11 bases. The CDR3 is 14 amino acids. CDR1 SGHDT and CDR2 YYEEEE come from the germline V gene. Trimming cost V 4 bases and J 9 bases; bases outside gene matches: 6. DNA of the CDR3: TGTGCCAGCAGCGAAGGGGACAGGGGGGTGCCCCAGCATTTT. Translated, it gives CASSEGDRGVPQHF.

The chain is built from TRBV20-1 and TRBJ2-2, with a possible D match to TRBD1 (6 bases). V lost 3 bases and J 6 bases, leaving 14 bases between the germline ends. CDR1 is DFQATT, CDR2 SNEGSKA, per germline (reference sequence). The CDR3 spans 14 residues. The CDR3 region is CSASSVTGSGELFF. The CDR3 DNA is TGCAGTGCTAGTAGCGTGACAGGCTCCGGGGAGCTGTTTTTT.